This TCR beta chain was documented in a study of T cell repertoires in cytomegalovirus infection. Across the whole study: From public TCR beta signatures came an indication of both CMV infection and matching HLA type.

Per germline, CDR1 MGHRA and CDR2 YSYEKL. V gave up 3 bases and J gave up 4 bases; unmatched junction bases: 17. The CDR3 is 18 residues long. TCRdb reprocessed the reads with MiXCR, giving one entry per CDR3 protein. The sample shows 680,000 or so distinct CDR3 sequences, less than 40% of them seen only once. General observations from the study: Predominance within the ex vivo response was attributable to HLA-C-restricted CMV-specific TCR beta clonotypes.

Turning to this clonotype: Its matching antigen is unknown.

The receptor was isolated from a human donor in good health (CMV status not recorded). Some clones in this sample may be carry-over from other donors' samples. Sequencing was performed on PBMCs. The chain has TRBV4-1 and TRBJ1-2, with TRBD1 matching over 7 bases. The CDR3 sequence: CASSHVGQAERVAYGYTF. The CDR3 nucleotides read TGCGCCAGCAGCCACGTAGGACAGGCGGAAAGGGTCGCCTATGGCTACACCTTC.